This T cell receptor (beta chain) was retrieved from a study of blood T cell repertoires in COVID-19. At the level of the study: Samples of COVID-19 (acute and convalescent) were obtained from the United States, Italy and Spain. In each case, the material was cDNA or gDNA derived from T cells, B-cell-depleted T cells, or PBMCs.

Original processing notes: Estimation of nucleated cell counts relied on the amplification of reference gene primers. Some clones are missing from TCRdb's copy, which holds only in-frame ones; the method was immunoSEQ multiplex PCR. V and J calls and clone size are as listed in that table; D and trimming were resolved from the DNA. The sample consists of about 240,000 clones, about 84% of them appearing once. This CDR3 comprises 15 residues. Looked up from germline, CDR1 is LNHDA and CDR2 is SQIVND (reference sequence). The V and J ends lost 7 bases and 3 bases, in that order; junction bases with no gene match: 10.

The sample was peripheral blood. The chain joins TRBV19 to TRBJ1-1; TRBD1 aligns across 8 bases. The receptor was derived from a man older than 75 with acute or convalescent COVID-19. The DNA for the CDR3 is TGTGCCAGTAAGACCACAGGGGGGGCGGACACTGAAGCTTTCTTT. Its translation: CASKTTGGADTEAFF.